This T cell receptor beta chain was obtained from a study of circulating and synovial CD4+ cells in juvenile arthritis. Note on this clone: Its cognate antigen is unknown.

Study findings and constraints: Shared-clonotype fractions with synovium likely underestimate full repertoire overlap. Bulk blood CD4 samples held at least an order of magnitude more or fewer genomes than CPL.

V trimming: 0 bases; J trimming: 3 bases; junction bases outside the gene matches: 8. Germline V lookup: CDR1 SGHRS, CDR2 YFSETQ. The CDR3 loop spans 16 amino acids. The repertoire was sequenced with immunoSEQ multiplex PCR; TCRdb's copy has only in-frame clones and lacks some. The table lists fewer than 40,000 clones, about 93% of them singletons, with about 3% in the top ten. The chain has TRBV5-1 and TRBJ2-7, with TRBD1 identical over 8 bases. The sequenced sample consisted of CD4+ T cells from blood. This receptor was taken from a human donor with juvenile idiopathic arthritis. CDR3 amino acids: CASSLDRGQAVYEQYF. The CDR3 bases are TGCGCCAGCAGCTTGGATCGGGGACAGGCCGTCTACGAGCAGTACTTC.